This T cell receptor beta chain was sequenced for a study of shared clonotypes between healthy human individuals (dated by TCRdb to about 2020). Notes on the research overall: Three men and a couple of women, aged 18 to 49 years, made up the cohort. Between about 0.8 and 9 billion PBMCs per donor were obtained by leukapheresis. To estimate repertoire size and how much clonotype sharing occurs between individuals, the study deeply sequenced the blood TCR repertoires of five healthy adults. For each donor, CD4 naive and CD4 memory were each run on three plates, CD8 naive on two plates, and CD8 memory on one plate. To increase sequencing depth and limit assay-specific biases, TCR repertoire library preparation and sequencing were carried out by different laboratories using diverse techniques.

Here is what the overall study found, with its caveats: Because the study included only a small number of donors, the genetic and exposure-history diversity represented was limited. Higher generation probabilities were observed for clonotypes shared by all four sorted-subset donors than for non-shared clonotypes. Sampling was restricted to blood, and TCR repertoires in tissues likely differ from the TCR repertoires found in blood. Across a handful of donors, about 5% of naive CD4, roughly 3.8% of naive CD8, about 2.3% of memory CD4, and 0.3% to 0.45% of memory CD8 clonotypes were shared. Based on pairwise subsampling, the degree of clonotype sharing among donors was expected to be affected by sequencing depth. Naive subsets generally had larger estimated clonotype richness than memory subsets. Rarefaction of sorted-subset datasets indicated incomplete sequencing despite the large sequencing depth.

Using the deep immunoSEQ assay, multiplex PCR amplified TCR CDR3 regions from genomic DNA. Extracted genomic DNA from each cell subset was distributed evenly across all wells of several immunoSEQ 96-well plates, and each plate was treated as a replicate. Each replicate PCR for sorted subsets received about 0.2 ug genomic DNA, equal to roughly 29,000 T cell genomes. Purified libraries were measured with a Qubit 3.0 fluorometer, size-checked on a Bioanalyzer 2100, and measured again with the KAPA Library Quantification kit. Every immunoSEQ 96-well plate was sequenced on a separate single-read 150-cycle Illumina NextSeq 550 flow cell. On the study's bioinformatics: The immunoSEQ output contained only junctional sequences without quality scores, so filtering could not match that applied to full-length reads. Sequences were annotated with PyIR, a Python wrapper for IgBLAST v1.9, and V/J genes and CDR3 were assigned using IMGT germline references. Reads with weak V/J assignments (E-value above 1e-6), missing CDR3, stop codons, out-of-frame junctions, or ambiguous translated residues were removed. V3J clonotypes were defined by identical inferred V gene, J gene, and CDR3 amino acid sequence. The percentage overlap between two repertoires was calculated by dividing the number of shared unique clonotypes by the size of the smaller repertoire. Repertoire richness was assessed with RTK rarefaction, the Chao1 estimator, and Recon v2.1 estimates of unobserved clonotypes. Generation probabilities were computed with OLGA for all TCRbeta clonotypes obtained by the gDNA method from several donors. TCRdb provides this immuneACCESS table in a form limited to in-frame rearrangements. Some clones are lacking; in checked studies, under half of them reflect an unresolved V gene, and why the rest are absent is not known. V, J and clone size are those of that table, while D and trimming were read from the DNA. The sample table records a few million clones; just under 95% of these occur just once. The ten most abundant clones make up around 0.35% of the sample.

Counted from cysteine to phenylalanine, this CDR3 has 13 amino acids. Here the CDR3 DNA is all that survives: 39 bases in frame from base 1. V is shortened by 0 bases, J by 6 bases, and the region joining them spans 7 bases. CDR1 and CDR2 were assigned from the germline V gene as SGDLS and YYNGEE. On this clone itself: No cognate antigen has been identified for it. The record has no base qualities; no much larger clone is one base away. Other DNA sequences within the sample encode an identical CDR3.

The donors were healthy, HIV-negative adults with no recently reported acute infections or vaccinations. All donors were Caucasian adults living in Nashville, Tennessee, USA. CD4+ T cells were enriched through magnetic negative selection, after which naive cells were positively selected on CD45RA and the remaining negative fraction served as the memory subset. Blood was obtained by leukapheresis, after which PBMCs were separated by Ficoll-Histopaque density gradient centrifugation and cryopreserved in liquid nitrogen vapor phase. Purity and quantity of every magnetically sorted T cell population were checked by analytical flow cytometry. Genomic DNA was isolated from every sorted fraction and measured by UV absorbance on a Nanodrop 2000c.

Recombination connected TRBV9 to TRBJ2-1; the best D guess is TRBD1, with 5 bases matching. The sample taken for sequencing was naive CD4+ T cells from PBMCs. The cell subset or site label, read with the paper, signifies: CD45RA+ positively selected. The source is a young man in good health. Some clones in this sample may be carry-over from other donors' samples. At the DNA level, the sequence is TGTGCCAGCAGCGTAGCAGGGTCCAATGAGCAGTTCTTC. This translates into CASSVAGSNEQFF.